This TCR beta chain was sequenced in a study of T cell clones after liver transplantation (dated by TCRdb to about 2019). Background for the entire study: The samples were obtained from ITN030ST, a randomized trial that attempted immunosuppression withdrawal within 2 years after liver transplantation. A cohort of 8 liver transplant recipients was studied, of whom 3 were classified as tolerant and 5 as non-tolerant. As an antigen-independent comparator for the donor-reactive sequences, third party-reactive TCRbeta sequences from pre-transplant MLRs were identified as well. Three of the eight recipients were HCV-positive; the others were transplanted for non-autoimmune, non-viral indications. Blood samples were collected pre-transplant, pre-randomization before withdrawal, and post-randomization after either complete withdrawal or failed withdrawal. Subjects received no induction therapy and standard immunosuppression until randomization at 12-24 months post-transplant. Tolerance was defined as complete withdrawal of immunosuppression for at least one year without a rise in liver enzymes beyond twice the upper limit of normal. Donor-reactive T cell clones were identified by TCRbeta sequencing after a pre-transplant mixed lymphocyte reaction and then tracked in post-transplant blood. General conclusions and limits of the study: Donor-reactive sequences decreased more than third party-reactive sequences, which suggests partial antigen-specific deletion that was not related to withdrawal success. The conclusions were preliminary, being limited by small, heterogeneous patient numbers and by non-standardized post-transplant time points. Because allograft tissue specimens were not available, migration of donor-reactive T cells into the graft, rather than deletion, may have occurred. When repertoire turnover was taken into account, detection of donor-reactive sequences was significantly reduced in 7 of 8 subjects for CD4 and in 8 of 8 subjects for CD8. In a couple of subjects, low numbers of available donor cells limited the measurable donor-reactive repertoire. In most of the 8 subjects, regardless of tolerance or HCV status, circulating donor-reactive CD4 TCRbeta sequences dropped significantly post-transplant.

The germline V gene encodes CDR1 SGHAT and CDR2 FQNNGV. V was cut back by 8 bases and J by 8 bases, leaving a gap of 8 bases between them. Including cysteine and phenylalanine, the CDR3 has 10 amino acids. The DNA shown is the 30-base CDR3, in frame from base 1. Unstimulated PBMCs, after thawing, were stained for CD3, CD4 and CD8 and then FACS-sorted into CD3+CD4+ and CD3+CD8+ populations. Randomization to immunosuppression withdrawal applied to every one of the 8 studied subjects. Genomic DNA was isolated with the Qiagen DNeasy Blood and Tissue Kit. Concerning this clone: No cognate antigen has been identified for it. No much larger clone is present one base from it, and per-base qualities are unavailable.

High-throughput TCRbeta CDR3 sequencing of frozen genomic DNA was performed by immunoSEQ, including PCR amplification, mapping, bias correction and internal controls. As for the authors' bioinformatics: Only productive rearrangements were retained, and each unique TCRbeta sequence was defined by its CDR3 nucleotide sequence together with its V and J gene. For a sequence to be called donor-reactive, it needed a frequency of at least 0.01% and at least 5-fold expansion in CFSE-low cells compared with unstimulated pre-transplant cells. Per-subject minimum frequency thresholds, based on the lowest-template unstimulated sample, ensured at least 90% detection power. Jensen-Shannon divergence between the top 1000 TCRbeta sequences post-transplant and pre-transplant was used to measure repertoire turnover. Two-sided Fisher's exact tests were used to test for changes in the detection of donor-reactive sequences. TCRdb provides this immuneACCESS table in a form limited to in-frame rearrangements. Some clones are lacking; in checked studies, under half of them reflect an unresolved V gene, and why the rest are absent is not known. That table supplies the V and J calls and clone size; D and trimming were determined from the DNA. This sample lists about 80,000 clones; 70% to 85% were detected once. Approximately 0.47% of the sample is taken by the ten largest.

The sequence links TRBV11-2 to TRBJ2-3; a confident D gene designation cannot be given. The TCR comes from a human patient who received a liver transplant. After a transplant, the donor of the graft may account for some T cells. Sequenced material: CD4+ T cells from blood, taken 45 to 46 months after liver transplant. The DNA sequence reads TGTGCCAGCGGTGGAGCTACGCAGTATTTT. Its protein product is CASGGATQYF.